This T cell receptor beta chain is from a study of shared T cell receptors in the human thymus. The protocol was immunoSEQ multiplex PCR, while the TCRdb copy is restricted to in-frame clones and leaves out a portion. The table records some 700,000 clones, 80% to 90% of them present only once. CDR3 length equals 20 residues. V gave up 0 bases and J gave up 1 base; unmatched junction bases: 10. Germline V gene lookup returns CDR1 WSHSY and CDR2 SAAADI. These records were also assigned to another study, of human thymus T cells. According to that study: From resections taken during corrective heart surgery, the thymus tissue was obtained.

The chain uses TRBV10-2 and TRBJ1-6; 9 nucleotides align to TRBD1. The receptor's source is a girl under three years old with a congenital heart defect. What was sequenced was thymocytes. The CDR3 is CASSESTLGQGVSYNSPLHF. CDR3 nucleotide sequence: TGCGCCAGCAGTGAGTCGACGTTGGGACAGGGAGTATCCTATAATTCACCCCTCCACTTT.